The present entry profiles one TCR beta chain with its context. The antigen it recognizes is unknown. Per-nucleotide qualities are absent, and no much larger clonotype sits a single base away. Reading the germline V gene (reference sequence) gives CDR1 LNHNV and CDR2 YYDKDF. From the cysteine through the phenylalanine, the CDR3 covers 16 amino acids. The DNA shown is the 48-base CDR3, in frame from base 1. V is trimmed back by 0 bases and J by 9 bases, and the junction contains 7 bases that no gene match accounts for. TCR beta VDJ combination and CDR3 sequence profiling used genomic DNA as the template. An Illumina HiSeq 2000 was used for TCR repertoire sequencing. The study's processing was this. TRBV/TRBJ rearrangement plots, CDR3 size and DJ length profiles, and Simpson's diversity index were used to assess repertoires. Whichever DNA sequence was most abundant in the deep sequencing data was defined as the immunodominant clone. CDR3 amino acid sequences were checked for sharing between subjects and were compared against published repertoires and the VDJdb database. TCRdb took the public reads, trimmed them with fastp at Q25, ran MiXCR for clone calling and kept in-frame beta chains. Under each unique CDR3 protein, matching rows form one entry showing the most common genes and DNA. None of the V and J calls come from the authors' own analysis; TCRdb made them. Across this sample there are some 64,000 distinct CDR3 sequences, with about 56% seen only once. 2% to 3% of the sample belongs to the ten largest clones.

This sample is drawn from a study of CD8+CD57+ T cells in acquired aplastic anemia (dated 2018 in TCRdb). About the investigation overall: DNA extracted from sorted CD4+ and CD8+ cells had a mean of roughly 3 ug, with a range of roughly 0.18 to 27.4 ug. Healthy donor samples averaged roughly 9.9 million reads for CD4+ and roughly 11 million for CD8+ cells.

In the study, sorted CD4+ and CD8+ blood T cells from patients with severe aplastic anemia and from healthy subjects underwent deep sequencing of TCR repertoires. Ficoll-Paque density gradient centrifugation was used to isolate peripheral blood mononuclear cells. Before DNA extraction, CD4+ and CD8+ T cells were sorted by FACS or by magnetic beads. Summary of the overall study and its limitations: About 28 CD8+ CDR3 sequences were found in both patients and controls but appeared to be highly expressed in patients and within the immunodominant clones of the patients. No significant difference in CD8+ Simpson's diversity was found between patients and healthy controls (P=0.060).

The sequenced material came from sorted CD4+, CD8+, or CD8+CD57+ T cells (not recorded which) from PBMCs. The chain was built from TRBV15 and TRBJ1-6; TRBD1 lines up with 8 middle nucleotides. The sequence was collected from a human donor in good health, serving as a control. The bases are TGTGCCACCAGCAGAGATTTCGGCAGGGGGCTTTCACCCCTCCACTTT. This gives the protein CATSRDFGRGLSPLHF.